This T cell receptor (beta chain) was sequenced for a study of T-cell reconstitution after alpha-beta-depleted transplantation in children. Study results and caveats: Expanded graft clones numbering several hundred reportedly gave rise to alpha-beta T cells about two months after transplant. T-cell counts and diversity were attributed mostly to newly produced T cells one year after transplant.

From germline, CDR1 is DFQATT and CDR2 SNEGSKA (reference sequence). Trimming removed 6 bases at V and 2 bases at J, with 14 bases between. This CDR3 spans 13 amino acids. About this clonotype itself: Its specificity is unknown.

Unique molecular identifiers were used to barcode this TCRbeta library. TCRdb re-called the PCR reads with MiXCR, one entry per CDR3 protein. The sample has under 850,000 distinct CDR3 sequences, approximately 14% seen once. The sequenced sample was PBMCs, obtained before TCRalphabeta/CD19-depleted stem cell transplant. This sequence joins TRBV20-1 and TRBJ2-7, with D possibly being TRBD1 or TRBD2 (5 bases each). This receptor was taken from a girl aged 2-10 years with congenital amegakaryocytic thrombocytopenia, due to receive a stem cell transplant. The CDR3 loop reads CSATRDGTYEQYF. The CDR3 nucleotides read TGCAGTGCCACCCGGGACGGTACCTACGAGCAGTACTTC.